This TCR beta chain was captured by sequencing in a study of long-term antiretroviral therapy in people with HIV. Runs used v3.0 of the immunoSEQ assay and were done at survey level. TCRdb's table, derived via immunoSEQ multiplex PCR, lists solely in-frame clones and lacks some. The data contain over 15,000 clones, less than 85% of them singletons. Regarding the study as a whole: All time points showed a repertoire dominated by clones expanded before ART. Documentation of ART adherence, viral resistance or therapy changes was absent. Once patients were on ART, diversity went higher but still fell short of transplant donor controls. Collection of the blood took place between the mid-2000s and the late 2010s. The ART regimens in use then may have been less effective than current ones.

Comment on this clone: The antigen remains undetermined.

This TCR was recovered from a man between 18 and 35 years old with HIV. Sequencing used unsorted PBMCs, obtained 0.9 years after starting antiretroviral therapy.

The CDR3 reads CAISESTGRNTQYF. CDR3 nucleotide sequence: TGTGCCATCAGTGAGTCGACAGGGCGAAATACGCAGTATTTT. The chain is built from TRBV10-3 and TRBJ2-3; 7 positions match TRBD1. This CDR3 comprises 14 residues. From germline, CDR1 is ENHRY and CDR2 SYGVKD. The J segment lost 7 bases and the V segment lost 0 bases, leaving 4 bases of the junction unmatched.